Each of the 31 T cell receptor beta chains below was sequenced from the same sample in a study of resident and recirculating memory T cells in vitiligo. The data were produced by immunoSEQ multiplex PCR, yet TCRdb's version contains in-frame clones alone and is incomplete. The table lists 70,000 to 75,000 clones, roughly 92% of them singletons, with 4.9% in the top ten. The sequencing input was blood. These receptors originate from a male donor with vitiligo.

This chain links TRBV10-3 with TRBJ1-5, with 9 bases fitting TRBD1. Germline lookup yields CDR1 ENHRY and CDR2 SYGVKD. The CDR3 length is 16 residues. Unmatched junction bases numbered 8, after V lost 6 bases and J lost 2 bases. The CDR3 region is CAIRDPQGAGNQPQHF. The CDR3 DNA reads as TGTGCCATCAGGGACCCACAGGGGGCTGGCAATCAGCCCCAGCATTTT.

The chain links TRBV7-3 to TRBJ2-1; 7 bases align to TRBD2. V lost 1 base to trimming and J lost 9 bases; unmatched junction nucleotides: 9. This CDR3 has 15 amino acids. Looked up from germline, CDR1 is SGHTA and CDR2 is FQGTGA. CDR3 region: CASSLSASGRSEQFF. The CDR3 DNA reads as TGTGCCAGCAGCTTAAGCGCTAGCGGAAGGAGTGAGCAGTTCTTC. Together with reference TRBV7-3 and TRBJ2-1, the CDR3 gives the full variable domain: GAGVSQTPSNKVTEKGKYVELRCDPISGHTALYWYRQSLGQGPEFLIYFQGTGAADDSGLPNDRFFAVRPEGSVSTLKIQRTERGDSAVYLCASSLSASGRSEQFFGPGTRLTVL.

The chain joins TRBV7-8 to TRBJ2-7, with TRBD1 matching over 9 bases. Germline assignment: CDR1 SGHVS and CDR2 FQNEAQ. This CDR3 spans 15 amino acids. The J segment lost 2 bases and the V segment lost 6 bases, leaving 8 bases of the junction unmatched. The CDR3 loop is CASRKGQGTAYEQYF. The CDR3 DNA follows: TGTGCCAGCAGGAAGGGACAGGGAACAGCCTACGAGCAGTACTTC.

This clone was counted once. The CDR3 is CASSLDRESSYEQYF. CDR3 bases: TGCGCCAGCAGCTTGGACCGAGAAAGCTCCTACGAGCAGTACTTC. The chain uses TRBV5-1 and TRBJ2-7; no definite D call. CDR3 length equals 15 residues. The germline V gene has CDR1 SGHRS and CDR2 YFSETQ. The ends were cut back, 0 bases at V and 0 bases at J, with 10 bases in the middle.

This sequence joins TRBV27 and TRBJ2-7, with D possibly being TRBD2 (5 bases). The CDR3 is 11 amino acids. V shed 3 bases and J shed 7 bases, with 7 bases lying between them. Looked up from germline, CDR1 is MNHEY and CDR2 is SMNVEV (reference sequence). The CDR3: CASSFGLEQYF. As DNA, the CDR3 is TGTGCCAGCAGTTTCGGACTTGAGCAGTACTTC.

This clone was detected a few times. The chain is built from TRBV4-1 and TRBJ1-1; perhaps TRBD1 as D (5 bases). V lost 2 bases and J lost 1, with 8 bases in between. The CDR3 sequence is 14 residues long. CDR1 and CDR2 from the germline V gene are MGHRA and YSYEKL. The CDR3 region has the DNA TGCGCCAGCAGCCAACACGGGGGGAACACTGAAGCTTTCTTT. Protein: CASSQHGGNTEAFF.

The chain couples TRBV7-2 to TRBJ2-7, with D tentatively TRBD2 (6 bases). Deletions cut 5 bases from V and 3 bases from J, with 17 bases between. The CDR3 is 15 residues long. Germline lookup yields CDR1 SGHTA and CDR2 FQGNSA. The CDR3 bases are TGTGCCAGCAGCCTATTAGGGACTGCAAGCTACGAGCAGTACTTC. It encodes CASSLLGTASYEQYF.

The J gene is TRBJ1-6, the V gene TRBV7-9, with 7 bases identical to TRBD1. V was pared by 1 base and J by 5 bases, with 2 bases of the junction left unmatched. Germline loops: CDR1 SEHNR, CDR2 FQNEAQ (reference sequence). The CDR3 consists of 15 residues. In DNA form, the CDR3 reads TGTGCCAGCAGCTTAGATACAGGGGATAATTCACCCCTCCACTTT. Protein sequence: CASSLDTGDNSPLHF.

The rearrangement uses TRBV9 and TRBJ1-2, with a possible D match to TRBD1 (5 bases). CDR1 SGDLS and CDR2 YYNGEE come from the germline V gene. V was pared by 0 bases and J by 4 bases, with 10 bases between. The CDR3 length is 14 residues. CDR3 region: CASSVGGRSYGYTF. The CDR3 DNA follows: TGTGCCAGCAGCGTAGGGGGCAGGAGCTATGGCTACACCTTC.

This clone was counted only a few times. The V and J genes are TRBV9 and TRBJ2-2; D not resolved. The germline gives CDR1 SGDLS, CDR2 YYNGEE. V lost 0 bases, J lost 7 bases, and 4 bases lay in between. The length of the CDR3 is 12 residues. The CDR3 coding sequence is TGTGCCAGCAGCGTAGTCAACGGGGAGCTGTTTTTT. It encodes CASSVVNGELFF.

V is TRBV28 and J is TRBJ2-1; unclear D gene. The V end lost 2 bases, the J end lost 7 bases, and 12 bases lay between the germline ends. CDR1 and CDR2 (germline): MDHEN, SYDVKM. The CDR3 spans 14 residues. The CDR3 coding sequence is TGTGCCAGCAGTTTAGAAGTAAGGAGTAATGAGCAGTTCTTC. Translated, it gives CASSLEVRSNEQFF.

The genes are TRBV19 and TRBJ2-7; no clear D. The CDR3 is made up of 13 amino acids. Germline CDR1 reads LNHDA; CDR2 reads SQIVND (reference sequence). Deletions cut 8 bases from V and 2 bases from J, with 13 bases between. DNA for the CDR3: TGTGCCAGTGCAAATCCACACCCCTACGAGCAGTACTTC. This translates into CASANPHPYEQYF.

As to this clone: This sample includes further DNA sequences coding for the same CDR3. The V call is TRBV10-3, the J call TRBJ2-3; 14 positions match TRBD2. The V gene end was trimmed by 6 bases and the J gene end by 2 bases; junction bases not matched to a gene: 1. CDR1 and CDR2 from the germline V gene are ENHRY and SYGVKD. The CDR3 loop spans 15 amino acids. The chain's CDR3 is CAIRTSGGATDTQYF. In DNA, the CDR3 is TGTGCCATCAGGACTAGCGGGGGGGCCACAGATACGCAGTATTTT.

V is TRBV6-6 and J is TRBJ1-5, with 9 bases that match TRBD1. The germline CDR1 and CDR2 sequences are MNHNY and SVGAGI (reference sequence). The junction had 4 bases not matched to a gene; V was cut back by 0 bases and J by 4 bases. The CDR3 is 16 amino acids. The CDR3 reads CASSYSRQGVNQPQHF. CDR3 DNA sequence: TGTGCCAGCAGTTACTCGAGACAGGGGGTTAATCAGCCCCAGCATTTT.

Only one count was recorded for this clone. The V gene is TRBV14, the J gene TRBJ2-7; TRBD2 aligns across 8 bases. Per the germline V gene, CDR1 is SGHDN and CDR2 is FVKESK. V shed 1 base, J shed 7 bases, and the junction held 0 bases outside the gene matches. The CDR3 runs 12 residues. CDR3 sequence: CASSQVAGEQYF. The DNA of the CDR3 is TGTGCCAGCAGCCAAGTAGCGGGAGAGCAGTACTTC.

The chain joins TRBV4-3 to TRBJ1-5; D is unresolved. The V and J ends lost 1 base and 3 bases respectively, with 7 bases between them. CDR3 length equals 14 residues. The V gene's germline CDR1 is LGHNA and CDR2 YSLEER. The CDR3 spells CASSQAHPNQPQHF. CDR3 bases: TGCGCCAGCAGCCAAGCCCATCCCAATCAGCCCCAGCATTTT.

The V call is TRBV4-3, the J call TRBJ2-7; no clear D gene. V lost 4 bases, J lost 0 bases, and 13 bases lay in between. The CDR3 is 15 residues long. In germline, CDR1 is LGHNA, CDR2 YSLEER. The CDR3 bases are TGCGCCAGCAGCCTACAACACACAAGCTCCTACGAGCAGTACTTC. Residues: CASSLQHTSSYEQYF.

In its sample, this clone was seen once. The rearrangement links TRBV9 to TRBJ1-2; 8 bases fit TRBD1. CDR1 SGDLS and CDR2 YYNGEE come from the germline V gene. With 0 bases clipped from V and 6 bases from J, the junction kept 13 bases outside the gene matches. This CDR3 has 17 amino acids. Here the CDR3 reads CASSVDPIIRDRNGYTF. CDR3 coding DNA: TGTGCCAGCAGCGTAGATCCTATAATCCGGGACAGGAATGGCTACACCTTC. The variable domain in full, with the rest retrieved from reference TRBV9 and TRBJ1-2, is DSGVTQTPKHLITATGQRVTLRCSPRSGDLSVYWYQQSLDQGLQFLIQYYNGEERAKGNILERFSAQQFPDLHSELNLSSLELGDSALYFCASSVDPIIRDRNGYTFGSGTRLTVV.

The chain recombines TRBV7-2 with TRBJ2-7, with 9 bases aligning to TRBD1. Looked up from germline, CDR1 is SGHTA and CDR2 is FQGNSA. This CDR3 region has 15 residues. V lost 5 bases and J lost 8; bases outside the gene matches: 13. CDR3 DNA: TGTGCCAGCAGCGCGGGACAGGGACCCCCACAGCAGCAGTACTTC. Amino acids: CASSAGQGPPQQQYF. The full variable domain, completed using reference TRBV7-2 and TRBJ2-7, is GAGVSQSPSNKVTEKGKDVELRCDPISGHTALYWYRQSLGQGLEFLIYFQGNSAPDKSGLPSDRFSAERTGGSVSTLTIQRTQQEDSAVYLCASSAGQGPPQQQYFGPGTRLTVT.

The chain is built from TRBV7-2 and TRBJ2-7; D gene ambiguous. The CDR3 runs 12 residues. V was clipped by 3 bases and J by 6 bases, with 9 bases between them. CDR1 and CDR2 from the germline V gene are SGHTA and FQGNSA. The CDR3 spells CASSFQEREQYF. The CDR3 DNA reads as TGTGCCAGCAGCTTCCAGGAACGCGAGCAGTACTTC.

The V gene is TRBV2, the J gene TRBJ1-2; no clear D. Germline CDR1 SNHLY, CDR2 FYNNEI. This CDR3 has 15 residues. Trimming stripped 2 bases from V and 3 bases from J, with 13 bases between. This CDR3 is CASSEREARHYGYTF. The CDR3 DNA reads TGTGCCAGCAGTGAACGGGAGGCTCGACACTATGGCTACACCTTC.

In regard to this clone: The junction departs from germline at one end; a sequencing error may be responsible. The V call is TRBV2, the J call TRBJ2-3; 9 bases match TRBD2. The V gene's germline CDR1 is SNHLY and CDR2 FYNNEI. The CDR3 totals 13 residues. CDR3 amino acids: CASTEEAGGPQYF. The CDR3 DNA is TGTGCCAGCACTGAAGAGGCGGGGGGGCCTCAGTATTTT. Full variable domain (outside the CDR3, taken from reference TRBV2 and TRBJ2-3): EPEVTQTPSHQVTQMGQEVILRCVPISNHLYFYWYRQILGQKVEFLVSFYNNEISEKSEIFDDQFSVERPDGSNFTLKIRSTKLEDSAMYFCASTEEAGGPQYFGPGTRLTVL.

This clone was observed once. The CDR3 region has the DNA TGTGCCAGCAGCGAGAAAGGGGGCTGGCAGCCCCAGCATTTT. Residues: CASSEKGGWQPQHF. The genes are TRBV7-2 and TRBJ1-5; TRBD1 aligns across 7 bases. The CDR3 spans 14 residues. Trimming removed 5 bases from V and 7 bases from J; junction bases left unmatched: 8. CDR1 and CDR2 (germline): SGHTA, FQGNSA.

The chain has TRBV29-1 and TRBJ1-4, with TRBD1 matching 9 bases. Germline assignment: CDR1 SQVTM and CDR2 ANQGSEA. This CDR3 spans 13 amino acids. With 6 bases clipped from V and 4 bases from J, the junction kept 3 bases outside the gene matches. CDR3 region: CSVQGASNEKLFF. CDR3 nucleotides: TGCAGCGTACAGGGGGCCAGTAATGAAAAACTGTTTTTT.

The chain links TRBV2 to TRBJ1-2; D is unresolved. Germline V CDR1 and CDR2: SNHLY, FYNNEI. CDR3 length equals 15 residues. V shed 1 base and J shed 4 bases, with 13 bases lying between them. CDR3 nucleotides: TGTGCCAGCAGTGAAGGGAGGGTGGACGGCTATGGCTACACCTTC. It translates to CASSEGRVDGYGYTF.

J is TRBJ1-5 and V is TRBV5-4; 7 bases match TRBD1. This CDR3 region has 13 residues. The V gene end was trimmed by 0 bases and the J gene end by 11 bases; junction bases not matched to a gene: 5. Germline V gene data show CDR1 as SGHNT and CDR2 as YYREEE (reference sequence). CDR3 in amino acids: CASSLDRGGAQHF. CDR3 bases: TGTGCCAGCAGCTTGGACAGGGGTGGGGCCCAGCATTTT.

The chain has TRBV5-1 and TRBJ1-2; maybe TRBD1 (6 bases). The V and J ends lost 4 bases and 8 bases respectively, with 12 bases between them. This CDR3 comprises 12 residues. Germline CDR1 SGHRS, CDR2 YFSETQ. In nucleotides, the CDR3 is TGCGCCAGCAGCGATTCAGGGGTCGGCTACACCTTC. Its protein is CASSDSGVGYTF.

V gene TRBV6-5 combines with J gene TRBJ2-1, with 12 bases identical to TRBD1. CDR1 MNHEY and CDR2 SVGAGI come from the germline V gene. J gave up 9 bases and V 0 bases, and 3 bases lay outside the gene matches. This CDR3 has 15 residues. DNA of the CDR3: TGTGCCAGCAGTTACTCGGGACAGGGGGCGGGTGAGCAGTTCTTC. It is translated as CASSYSGQGAGEQFF.

J is TRBJ1-1 and V is TRBV5-1, with D unclear. The V end lost 1 base, the J end lost 0 bases, and 10 bases lay between the germline ends. The CDR3 is 15 amino acids. Germline CDR1 reads SGHRS; CDR2 reads YFSETQ. DNA for the CDR3: TGCGCCAGCAGCTTGTGGTCCCAGATGAACACTGAAGCTTTCTTT. Its protein is CASSLWSQMNTEAFF.

V and J are TRBV13 and TRBJ2-5; TRBD2 matches at 7 bases. CDR1 and CDR2 from the germline V gene are PRHDT and FYEKMQ (reference sequence). The CDR3 length is 15 residues. V lost 0 bases and J lost 5; bases outside the gene matches: 6. DNA for the CDR3: TGTGCCAGCAGCTTAGGGGGACTACGGTTGGAGACCCAGTACTTC. Translated, it gives CASSLGGLRLETQYF.

The chain has TRBV29-1 and TRBJ2-1; the D gene is possibly TRBD1 (6 bases). CDR3 length: 13 residues. The ends were cut back, 6 bases at V and 2 bases at J, with 11 bases in the middle. Germline V gene sequence: CDR1 SQVTM, CDR2 ANQGSEA. Here the CDR3 reads CSVVEGAYNEQFF. The CDR3, as DNA: TGCAGCGTCGTAGAGGGGGCCTACAATGAGCAGTTCTTC.